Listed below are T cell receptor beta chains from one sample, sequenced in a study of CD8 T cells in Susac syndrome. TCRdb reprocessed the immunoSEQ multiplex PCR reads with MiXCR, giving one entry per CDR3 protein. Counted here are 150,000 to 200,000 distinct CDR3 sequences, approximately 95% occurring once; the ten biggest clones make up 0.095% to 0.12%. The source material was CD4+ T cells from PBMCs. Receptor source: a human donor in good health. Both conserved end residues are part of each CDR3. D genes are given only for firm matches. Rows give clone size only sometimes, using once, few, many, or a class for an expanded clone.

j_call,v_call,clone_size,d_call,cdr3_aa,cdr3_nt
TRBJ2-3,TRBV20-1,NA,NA,CSAGLALNTDTQYF,TGCAGTGCTGGGCTAGCGCTTAACACAGATACGCAGTATTTT
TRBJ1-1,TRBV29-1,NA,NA,CSASDRQSSEAFF,TGCAGCGCCTCGGACAGACAGTCTAGTGAAGCTTTCTTT
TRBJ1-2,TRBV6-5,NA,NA,CASSYQGPYGYTF,TGTGCCAGCAGTTACCAGGGTCCCTATGGCTACACCTTC
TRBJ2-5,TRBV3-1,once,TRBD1,CASSQEKTGFYVETQYF,TGTGCCAGCAGCCAAGAAAAGACAGGGTTTTATGTCGAGACCCAGTACTTC
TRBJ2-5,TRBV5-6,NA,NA,CASSRRGQETQYF,TGTGCCAGCAGCCGACGGGGACAAGAGACCCAGTACTTC
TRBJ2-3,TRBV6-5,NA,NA,CASSFGQKTDTQYF,TGTGCCAGCAGTTTCGGACAGAAGACAGATACGCAGTATTTT
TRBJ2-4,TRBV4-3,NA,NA,CASSQDLTVLAKNIQYF,TGCGCCAGCAGCCAAGATTTAACAGTACTAGCCAAAAACATTCAGTACTTC
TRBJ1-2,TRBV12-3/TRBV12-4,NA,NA,CASRALINYGYTF,TGTGCCAGCAGAGCTCTAATTAACTATGGCTACACCTTC
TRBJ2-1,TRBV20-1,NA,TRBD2,CSASGGAGHNEQFF,TGCAGTGCTAGCGGGGGGGCCGGGCACAATGAGCAGTTCTTC
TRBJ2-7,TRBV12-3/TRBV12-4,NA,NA,CASVAGTGAGEQYF,TGTGCCAGCGTCGCGGGGACTGGGGCGGGCGAGCAGTACTTC
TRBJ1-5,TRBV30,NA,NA,CAWSPDLGRQPQHF,TGTGCCTGGAGTCCGGACTTAGGACGACAGCCCCAGCATTTT
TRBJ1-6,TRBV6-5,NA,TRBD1,CASRSQGATHF,TGTGCCAGCAGATCCCAGGGGGCAACCCACTTT
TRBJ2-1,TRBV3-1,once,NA,CASSQDGAPYNEQFF,TGTGCCAGCAGCCAAGACGGGGCCCCCTACAATGAGCAGTTCTTC
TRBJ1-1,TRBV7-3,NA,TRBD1,CASSRTGTDTEAFF,TGTGCCAGCAGTCGGACAGGGACCGACACTGAAGCTTTCTTT
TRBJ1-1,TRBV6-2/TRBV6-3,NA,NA,CASSYGGVGDTEAFF,TGTGCCAGCAGTTACGGAGGGGTTGGGGACACTGAAGCTTTCTTT
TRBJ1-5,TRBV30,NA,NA,CAWSVRTGSRNQPQHF,TGTGCCTGGAGTGTACGAACAGGGTCGAGGAATCAGCCCCAGCATTTT
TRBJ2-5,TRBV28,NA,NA,CASTLPGITETQYF,TGTGCCAGCACCCTCCCGGGAATTACAGAGACCCAGTACTTC
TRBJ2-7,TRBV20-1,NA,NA,CSANREEGYEQYF,TGCAGTGCTAACAGGGAGGAGGGGTACGAGCAGTACTTC
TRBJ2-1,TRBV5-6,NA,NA,CASSLGLGAVEFF,TGTGCCAGCAGCTTGGGGCTCGGCGCCGTGGAGTTCTTC
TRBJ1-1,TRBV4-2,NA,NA,CASSIFLGRALNTEAFF,TGTGCCAGCAGCATCTTTTTAGGCAGGGCGCTGAACACTGAAGCTTTCTTT
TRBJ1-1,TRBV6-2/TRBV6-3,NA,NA,CASSPYVGVGMNTEAFF,TGTGCCAGCAGTCCCTACGTGGGGGTTGGGATGAACACTGAAGCTTTCTTT
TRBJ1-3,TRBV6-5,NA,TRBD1,CASSYSFQGARSGNTIYF,TGTGCCAGCAGCTATTCATTCCAGGGGGCCCGCTCTGGAAACACCATATATTTT
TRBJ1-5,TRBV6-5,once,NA,CASRAGLLNQPQHF,TGTGCCAGCAGGGCGGGACTGCTCAATCAGCCCCAGCATTTT
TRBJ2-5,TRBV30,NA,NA,CAWSVEWRGRLEETQYF,TGTGCCTGGAGTGTTGAGTGGAGGGGGCGGCTTGAAGAGACCCAGTACTTC
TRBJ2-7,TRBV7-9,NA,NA,CASSLGRLSYEQYF,TGTGCCAGCAGCTTGGGACGGCTCTCCTACGAGCAGTACTTC
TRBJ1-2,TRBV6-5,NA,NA,CASSYVEGVYYGYTF,TGTGCCAGCAGTTACGTGGAGGGGGTATACTATGGCTACACCTTC
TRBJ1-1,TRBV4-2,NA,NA,CASSQDLYSQNTEAFF,TGTGCCAGCAGCCAAGATCTCTACAGCCAGAACACTGAAGCTTTCTTT
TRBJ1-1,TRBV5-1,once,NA,CASSQDRLGRTEAFF,TGCGCCAGCAGCCAGGACAGACTAGGACGCACTGAAGCTTTCTTT
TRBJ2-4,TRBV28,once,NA,CASSFSVGVQYF,TGTGCCAGCAGTTTCTCCGTGGGGGTTCAGTACTTC
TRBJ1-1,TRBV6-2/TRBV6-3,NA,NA,CASSYSSRDGRMNTEAFF,TGTGCCAGCAGTTACTCGAGTAGGGACGGCCGGATGAACACTGAAGCTTTCTTT
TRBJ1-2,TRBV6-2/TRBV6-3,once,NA,CASSYGGYGYTF,TGTGCCAGCAGTTATGGAGGGTATGGCTACACCTTC
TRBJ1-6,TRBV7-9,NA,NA,CASSRTYNSPLHF,TGTGCCAGCAGCCGTACATATAATTCACCCCTCCACTTT
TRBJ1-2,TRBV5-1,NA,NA,CASSLSGFGGDGYTF,TGCGCCAGCAGCTTGAGTGGCTTTGGAGGGGACGGCTACACCTTC
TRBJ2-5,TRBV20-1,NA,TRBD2,CSARPGLARGTQYF,TGCAGTGCTAGGCCAGGACTAGCCCGAGGGACCCAGTACTTC
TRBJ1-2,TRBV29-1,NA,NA,CSVGSFYGYTF,TGCAGCGTGGGATCCTTCTATGGCTACACCTTC
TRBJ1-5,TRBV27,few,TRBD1,CASSLDRNQPQHF,TGTGCCAGCAGTTTGGACAGGAATCAGCCCCAGCATTTT
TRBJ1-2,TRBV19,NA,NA,CASKSEGLSSGHGYTF,TGTGCCAGTAAATCAGAGGGGCTAAGCTCGGGGCACGGCTACACCTTC
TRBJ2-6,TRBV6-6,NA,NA,CASELSGANVLTF,TGTGCCAGCGAGCTCTCTGGGGCCAACGTCCTGACTTTC
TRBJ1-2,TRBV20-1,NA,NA,CSAREIQSNYGYTF,TGCAGTGCTAGGGAGATACAGTCTAACTATGGCTACACCTTC
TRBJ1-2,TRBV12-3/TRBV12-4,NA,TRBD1,CASSPGGRYDYGYTF,TGTGCCAGCAGTCCAGGGGGCCGGTATGACTATGGCTACACCTTC
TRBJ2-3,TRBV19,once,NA,CASSVRASTDTQYF,TGTGCCAGTAGTGTCAGGGCTAGCACAGATACGCAGTATTTT